This is a list of T cell receptor beta chains from one sample in a study of OX40 agonist ivuxolimab in advanced cancers. The repertoire was sequenced with immunoSEQ multiplex PCR; TCRdb's copy has only in-frame clones and lacks some. This table has roughly 81,000 clones, 88% appearing once. The sample consisted of CD4+ or CD8+ T cells sorted from blood, taken in a trial of the OX40 agonist ivuxolimab. All receptors come from an adult with an advanced solid tumor such as melanoma, head and neck, liver or kidney cancer. The CDR3 runs from the conserved cysteine through the conserved F or W. Each record gives: V gene, J gene, D gene, clone size, CDR3 protein, CDR3 DNA. A D gene is named only where the DNA matches it firmly. A clone size is listed for some rows: how often the clone was seen (once, few, many), or a class if it is expanded.

TRBV6-1,TRBJ1-5,NA,NA,CASSEDFSHGGQPQHF,TGTGCCAGCAGTGAAGATTTTTCCCACGGGGGACAGCCCCAGCATTTT
TRBV27,TRBJ1-6,NA,NA,CASSFHRVDSPLHF,TGTGCCAGCAGTTTCCACAGGGTGGATTCACCCCTCCACTTT
TRBV2,TRBJ1-1,NA,NA,CASTRGSGFTEAFF,TGTGCCAGCACCCGCGGCTCCGGGTTCACTGAAGCTTTCTTT
TRBV4-3,TRBJ1-1,NA,NA,CASSQVATGLNTEAFF,TGCGCCAGCAGCCAAGTAGCGACAGGTCTGAACACTGAAGCTTTCTTT
TRBV9,TRBJ1-5,NA,NA,CASSERWDQPQHF,TGTGCCAGCAGCGAAAGGTGGGATCAGCCCCAGCATTTT
TRBV5-1,TRBJ1-1,TRBD1,NA,CASSLDGTGGSSLNTEAFF,TGCGCCAGCAGCTTGGACGGGACAGGGGGCTCATCATTGAACACTGAAGCTTTCTTT
TRBV27,TRBJ2-7,NA,NA,CASSLNRVSPHEQYF,TGTGCCAGCAGTTTAAACAGGGTCTCACCCCACGAGCAGTACTTC
TRBV6-5,TRBJ2-2,TRBD2,once,CASSLGGSTGELFF,TGTGCCAGCAGTTTAGGCGGGAGCACCGGGGAGCTGTTTTTT
TRBV6-5,TRBJ1-1,NA,NA,CASSYSQAWLAEAFF,TGTGCCAGCAGTTACTCTCAGGCCTGGTTGGCTGAAGCTTTCTTT
TRBV19,TRBJ1-5,TRBD1,NA,CASGQDRYQPQHF,TGTGCCAGCGGACAGGACCGGTATCAGCCCCAGCATTTT
TRBV29-1,TRBJ2-1,NA,NA,CSIFSMEARLPSSYNEQFF,TGCAGCATTTTTTCTATGGAGGCGCGACTTCCTAGCTCCTACAATGAGCAGTTCTTC
TRBV7-3,TRBJ2-7,NA,NA,CASSPGTLDEQYF,TGTGCCAGCAGCCCAGGGACACTCGACGAGCAGTACTTC
TRBV5-1,TRBJ1-1,TRBD1,NA,CASSQDRGNTEAFF,TGCGCCAGCAGCCAGGACAGGGGGAACACTGAAGCTTTCTTT
TRBV7-9,TRBJ2-1,NA,NA,CASSRDTNEQFF,TGTGCCAGCAGCCGAGACACGAATGAGCAGTTCTTC
TRBV15,TRBJ1-1,NA,NA,CATSRDKGRTDDSEAFF,TGTGCCACCAGCAGAGATAAAGGGAGGACAGACGACTCTGAAGCTTTCTTT
TRBV11-3,TRBJ2-1,NA,NA,CASGSSHSYNEQFF,TGTGCCAGCGGCAGTTCCCACTCCTACAATGAGCAGTTCTTC
TRBV2,TRBJ2-7,NA,NA,CASSDRGSGAYEQYF,TGTGCCAGCAGTGATCGCGGGTCGGGGGCCTACGAGCAGTACTTC
TRBV6-5,TRBJ2-2,NA,NA,CASRPNTGELFF,TGTGCCAGCAGGCCCAACACCGGGGAGCTGTTTTTT
TRBV7-9,TRBJ2-3,NA,NA,CASSLVAAGTDTQYF,TGTGCCAGCAGCTTAGTCGCCGCTGGCACAGATACGCAGTATTTT
TRBV6-5,TRBJ1-3,TRBD1,NA,CASRRQGGRNTIYF,TGTGCCAGCAGACGACAGGGGGGTCGAAACACCATATATTTT
TRBV28,TRBJ1-2,TRBD1,NA,CASRDRGPGYTF,TGTGCCAGCAGGGACAGGGGGCCCGGCTACACCTTC
TRBV2,TRBJ2-2,TRBD1,NA,CASNGQGLNTGELFF,TGTGCCAGCAATGGACAGGGGCTGAACACCGGGGAGCTGTTTTTT
TRBV20-1,TRBJ2-3,NA,few,CSAGSTDTQYF,TGCTCGGCAGGGAGCACAGATACGCAGTATTTT
TRBV5-1,TRBJ1-3,NA,NA,CASSLVGGISGNTIYF,TGCGCCAGCAGCTTGGTAGGGGGAATCTCTGGAAACACCATATATTTT
TRBV18,TRBJ1-2,TRBD1,NA,CASSPGTGRGYTF,TGTGCCAGCTCACCAGGGACAGGGCGAGGCTACACCTTC
TRBV15,TRBJ2-5,NA,once,CATSGTGGTQYF,TGTGCCACCAGCGGCACCGGGGGGACCCAGTACTTC
TRBV2,TRBJ1-2,NA,NA,CASSVQLVNYGYTF,TGTGCCAGCAGTGTACAGCTTGTTAACTATGGCTACACCTTC
TRBV19,TRBJ1-2,NA,NA,CASIPMKQGSSYTF,TGTGCCAGTATCCCGATGAAGCAGGGTAGCAGCTACACCTTC
TRBV6-6,TRBJ1-2,NA,NA,CASSYGLSKSYGYTF,TGTGCCAGCAGTTACGGCCTTTCAAAGAGCTATGGCTACACCTTC
TRBV5-4,TRBJ2-2,NA,few,CASHGGKNTGELFF,TGTGCCAGTCATGGCGGGAAGAACACCGGGGAGCTGTTTTTT
TRBV9,TRBJ2-1,TRBD1,NA,CASSKQGYEQFF,TGTGCCAGCAGTAAACAGGGGTATGAGCAGTTCTTC
TRBV9,TRBJ2-1,NA,NA,CASSPGSLSFNEQFF,TGTGCCAGCAGCCCCGGGAGCCTTTCGTTCAATGAGCAGTTCTTC
TRBV7-2,TRBJ2-2,TRBD2,NA,CASSPSSLAGIAGELFF,TGTGCCAGCAGCCCCTCGTCACTAGCGGGGATTGCCGGGGAGCTGTTTTTT
TRBV7-3,TRBJ2-7,NA,NA,CASSLKDSGYEQYF,TGTGCCAGCAGCTTAAAAGACAGTGGTTACGAGCAGTACTTC
TRBV29-1,TRBJ1-3,NA,once,CSVEETAGNTIYF,TGCAGCGTTGAGGAGACTGCTGGAAACACCATATATTTT